The 31 T cell receptor beta chains given below trace back to one sample, sequenced in a study of T cell repertoires in cytomegalovirus infection. One entry per CDR3 protein, called by TCRdb with MiXCR from the reads. The repertoire holds about 830,000 distinct CDR3 sequences, with approximately 30% as singletons. Their target antigens are unknown. The sequencing here drew on cultured CD8+ T cells from PBMCs, taken from culture after CMV antigen stimulation. All receptors come from a human donor in good health (CMV status not recorded). Some clones in this sample may be carry-over from other donors' samples.

The rearrangement uses TRBV12-3 or TRBV12-4 and TRBJ2-1; the match to TRBD1 covers 9 bases. CDR3 length equals 17 residues. The trim removed 5 bases at V and 1 base at J, leaving 9 bases unmatched. In DNA form, the CDR3 reads TGTGCCAGCAGTAGGCCCCGGGACAGGGCTTCCTACAATGAGCAGTTCTTC. Its translation: CASSRPRDRASYNEQFF.

J is TRBJ1-6 and V is TRBV19; D is uncertain. V was pared by 6 bases and J by 8 bases, with 11 bases between. The CDR3 is 13 residues long. The germline gives CDR1 LNHDA, CDR2 SQIVND (reference sequence). CDR3 sequence reads: CASSTLAYSPLHF. As DNA, the CDR3 is TGTGCCAGTAGCACGTTAGCTTATTCACCCCTCCACTTT.

This clonotype was observed a handful of times. The rearrangement uses TRBV20-1 and TRBJ1-3; D uncertain. Deletions cut 6 bases from V and 0 bases from J, with 12 bases between. In germline, CDR1 is DFQATT, CDR2 SNEGSKA (reference sequence). The CDR3 length is 14 residues. The CDR3 region has the DNA TGCAGTGCACGAGACGCAACCTCTGGAAACACCATATATTTT. Its protein product is CSARDATSGNTIYF.

The rearrangement links TRBV12-3 or TRBV12-4 to TRBJ2-5, with 8 bases identical to TRBD1. V lost 7 bases to trimming and J lost 3 bases; unmatched junction nucleotides: 4. This CDR3 spans 13 amino acids. CDR3 residues: CASTLDREETQYF. The DNA for the CDR3 is TGTGCCAGCACCTTGGACAGGGAAGAGACCCAGTACTTC.

The table lists this clonotype with a few counts. This chain uses TRBV19 with TRBJ2-5, with D unclear. Per germline, CDR1 LNHDA and CDR2 SQIVND (reference sequence). CDR3 size: 13 residues. V was pared by 3 bases and J by 4 bases, with 9 bases between. The CDR3 region is CASSIVNGETQYF. The CDR3 DNA follows: TGTGCCAGTAGTATTGTCAACGGAGAGACCCAGTACTTC.

The genes are TRBV12-3 or TRBV12-4 and TRBJ2-5, with 8 bases lining up with TRBD2. This CDR3 comprises 16 residues. J gave up 2 bases and V 4 bases, and 9 bases lay outside the gene matches. CDR3 residues: CASSSPGLGEQETQYF. The CDR3 nucleotides are TGTGCCAGCAGTTCCCCGGGACTAGGGGAACAAGAGACCCAGTACTTC.

The chain couples TRBV5-1 to TRBJ1-6, with D unclear. Trimming removed 4 bases at V and 7 bases at J, with 15 bases between. This CDR3 is built from 15 residues. Germline CDR1 is SGHRS and CDR2 is YFSETQ. In nucleotides, the CDR3 is TGCGCCAGCAGCGTGAATTCACCGGAGAATTCACCCCTCCACTTT. This gives the protein CASSVNSPENSPLHF.

This clonotype was counted between two and nine times. The rearrangement joins TRBV20-1 to TRBJ2-7; D is perhaps TRBD1 or TRBD2 (6 bases each). Trimming left V 0 bases short and J 0 bases short, with 15 bases between. Germline V CDR1 and CDR2: DFQATT, SNEGSKA (reference sequence). The CDR3 is 16 residues long. The CDR3 sequence is CSARDVRGASSYEQYF. CDR3 in DNA: TGCAGTGCTAGAGATGTTAGGGGGGCCAGCTCCTACGAGCAGTACTTC.

This clonotype showed up just a few times. The chain uses TRBV6-1 and TRBJ1-4; D not certain. The germline V gene has CDR1 MNHNS and CDR2 SASEGT. CDR3 length: 18 residues. Deletions cut 2 bases from V and 1 base from J, with 17 bases between. This CDR3 reads CASSETVIKGRTNEKLFF. CDR3 DNA: TGTGCCAGCAGTGAAACGGTTATTAAAGGGAGAACTAATGAAAAACTGTTTTTT.

The chain recombines TRBV7-4 with TRBJ1-5; 12 positions match TRBD1. V shed 5 bases and J 1 base; nucleotides not matched to a gene: 12. Germline V gene lookup returns CDR1 SGHVT and CDR2 SQSDAQ. The CDR3 length is 19 residues. DNA for the CDR3: TGTGCCAGCAGCCCCGGGACCGGGACAGGGGGCCCCAGCAATCAGCCCCAGCATTTT. Its translation is CASSPGTGTGGPSNQPQHF. Full variable domain (missing parts from reference TRBV7-4 and TRBJ1-5): GAGVSQSPRYKVAKRGRDVALRCDSISGHVTLYWYRQTLGQGSEVLTYSQSDAQRDKSGRPSGRFSAERPERSVSTLKIQRTEQGDSAVYLCASSPGTGTGGPSNQPQHFGDGTRLSIL.

V gene TRBV19 combines with J gene TRBJ2-3; D is perhaps TRBD1 or TRBD2 (6 bases each). The germline CDR1 and CDR2 sequences are LNHDA and SQIVND (reference sequence). CDR3 length: 18 residues. V lost 5 bases, J lost 1 base, and 22 bases lay in between. The CDR3 coding sequence is TGTGCCAGTAGTCCCATTGGCTGGGGGGCCAGTGGCACAGATACGCAGTATTTT. It translates to CASSPIGWGASGTDTQYF.

This clonotype was detected only once. The chain combines TRBV19 with TRBJ2-7; no clear D gene. Germline V gives CDR1 LNHDA, CDR2 SQIVND (reference sequence). V shed 1 base and J shed 0 bases, with 10 bases lying between them. CDR3 length: 15 amino acids. Written as DNA, the CDR3 is TGTGCCAGTAGTATAGTGGATGACATCTCCTACGAGCAGTACTTC. It yields the protein CASSIVDDISYEQYF.

The chain employs TRBV9 and TRBJ2-1; the D gene is possibly TRBD2 (5 bases). The CDR3 has 17 residues. V was cut by 4 bases and J by 0 bases, with 17 bases left in between. Germline assignment: CDR1 SGDLS and CDR2 YYNGEE. This CDR3 reads CASSPLARTSSYNEQFF. CDR3 nucleotide sequence: TGTGCCAGCAGCCCCCTAGCCCGGACCTCCTCCTACAATGAGCAGTTCTTC.

The gene calls are TRBV14 and TRBJ2-1, with D possibly being TRBD1 (5 bases). CDR1 and CDR2 (germline): SGHDN, FVKESK. Trimming stripped 5 bases from V and 7 bases from J, with 15 bases between. The CDR3 sequence is 14 residues long. The chain's CDR3 is CASSWHSTVNEQFF. The CDR3 nucleotides read TGTGCCAGCAGCTGGCATTCGACAGTGAATGAGCAGTTCTTC.

This clonotype was observed many times. The chain joins TRBV12-3 or TRBV12-4 to TRBJ2-1; 8 bases align to TRBD1. The CDR3 loop spans 15 amino acids. This CDR3 is CAAAPAGGAYNEQFF. CDR3 DNA: TGTGCAGCGGCCCCGGCAGGGGGCGCCTACAATGAGCAGTTCTTC.

The chain couples TRBV6-1 to TRBJ2-7; perhaps D is TRBD1 or TRBD2 (5 bases each). V was clipped by 2 bases and J by 3 bases, with 8 bases between them. Germline assignment: CDR1 MNHNS and CDR2 SASEGT. The length of the CDR3 is 13 residues. CDR3 nucleotides: TGTGCCAGCAGTGAACCTGGGGGCTACGAGCAGTACGTC. It yields the protein CASSEPGGYEQYV.

This clonotype was found a few times. The V and J genes are TRBV7-8 and TRBJ2-2; D might be TRBD2 (5 bases). The CDR3 extends over 15 amino acids. The germline V gene has CDR1 SGHVS and CDR2 FQNEAQ. Trimming pared 1 base from V and 0 bases from J, leaving 6 bases between. The CDR3: CASSLGTSNTGELFF. The CDR3 bases are TGTGCCAGCAGCTTAGGGACTTCGAACACCGGGGAGCTGTTTTTT.

The CDR3 spells CASSTDRGETQYF. CDR3 nucleotides: TGTGCCAGCAGCACCGACAGGGGAGAGACCCAGTACTTC. This chain joins TRBV7-9 and TRBJ2-5, with TRBD1 matching over 8 bases. The CDR3 length is 13 residues. V lost 5 bases and J lost 4; bases outside the gene matches: 3. Germline CDR1 and CDR2: SEHNR and FQNEAQ (reference sequence).

The chain couples TRBV25-1 to TRBJ1-1; D unresolved. Germline values: CDR1 MGHDK, CDR2 SYGVNS. This CDR3 spans 14 amino acids. Trimming removed 4 bases from V and 5 bases from J, with 14 bases in between. The CDR3 bases are TGTGCCAGCAGTGGATACGGAGGTGAGACTGAAGCTTTCTTT. It specifies CASSGYGGETEAFF.

The rearrangement links TRBV7-9 to TRBJ1-2; no definite D call. V lost 5 bases and J 0 bases, leaving 13 bases between the germline ends. Germline V gene data show CDR1 as SEHNR and CDR2 as FQNEAQ (reference sequence). CDR3 length equals 15 residues. Here the CDR3 DNA reads TGTGCCAGCAGCGCCCAAGGATGGGCTAACTATGGCTACACCTTC. Translation gives CASSAQGWANYGYTF.

This chain connects TRBV5-1 to TRBJ1-1; 9 bases map to TRBD1. The CDR3 length is 15 residues. Germline CDR1 SGHRS, CDR2 YFSETQ. Losses at the gene ends were 3 bases for V and 6 bases for J; bases not matched to a gene: 9. CDR3 loop: CASSWPGQGLSEAFF. CDR3 nucleotide sequence: TGCGCCAGCAGCTGGCCAGGACAGGGGTTATCTGAAGCTTTCTTT.

This clonotype was recorded a few times. The chain employs TRBV7-6 and TRBJ2-5, with D perhaps matching TRBD2 (6 bases). CDR3 length: 14 residues. V lost 5 bases and J 4 bases, leaving 14 bases between the germline ends. Germline-derived CDR1 and CDR2 are SGHVS and FNYEAQ. CDR3 DNA: TGTGCCAGCAGCCCCGCGGGGATGGGAGAGACCCAGTACTTC. This translates into CASSPAGMGETQYF.

This clonotype was recorded a few times. This chain uses TRBV5-4 with TRBJ1-1; D is uncertain. Germline loops: CDR1 SGHNT, CDR2 YYREEE (reference sequence). V lost 0 bases to trimming and J lost 0 bases, with 9 bases between them. CDR3 length equals 15 residues. CDR3 residues: CASSLAPGMNTEAFF. CDR3 DNA sequence: TGTGCCAGCAGCTTGGCCCCGGGAATGAACACTGAAGCTTTCTTT.

This clonotype was recorded a few times. The chain uses TRBV6-6 and TRBJ1-2; D is ambiguous. Germline loops: CDR1 MNHNY, CDR2 SVGAGI (reference sequence). The CDR3 contains 15 residues. The V gene lost 7 bases and the J gene lost 3 bases, with 18 bases spanning the gap. The CDR3 here is CASIPSPGSHYGYTF. CDR3 DNA: TGTGCCAGCATCCCGTCCCCGGGGAGCCACTATGGCTACACCTTC.

The chain carries TRBV7-8 and TRBJ2-6; possibly TRBD1 or TRBD2 for D (5 bases each). With 4 bases removed from V and 1 base from J, the gap between germline ends came to 8 bases. The CDR3 length is 15 residues. The germline V gene encodes CDR1 SGHVS and CDR2 FQNEAQ. The CDR3 sequence: CASSSGASGANVLTF. Written as DNA, the CDR3 is TGTGCCAGCAGCTCCGGGGCGTCTGGGGCCAACGTCCTGACTTTC.

The V gene is TRBV28, the J gene TRBJ2-1, with D possibly TRBD1 on 6 matching bases. V gave up 3 bases and J gave up 0 bases, with 12 bases separating them. Germline loops: CDR1 MDHEN, CDR2 SYDVKM. This CDR3 has 16 residues. This CDR3 reads CASSLDRSSSYNEQFF. The CDR3 DNA follows: TGTGCCAGCAGTTTGGACAGATCTAGCTCCTACAATGAGCAGTTCTTC.

This clonotype has a count of ten or more. The chain recombines TRBV7-9 with TRBJ2-1; D may be TRBD1 (6 bases). Germline CDR1 is SEHNR and CDR2 is FQNEAQ (reference sequence). With 1 base removed from V and 1 base from J, the gap between germline ends came to 11 bases. The CDR3 is 16 amino acids. For the CDR3, the DNA is TGTGCCAGCAGCTTAGGGGCCGACAGGTCCTACAATGAGCAGTTCTTC. It translates to CASSLGADRSYNEQFF.

The chain is built from TRBV14 and TRBJ1-1; D remains ambiguous. The germline V and J ends were trimmed by 4 bases and 2 bases, with 11 bases remaining between them. This CDR3 comprises 14 residues. Looked up from germline, CDR1 is SGHDN and CDR2 is FVKESK. This chain's CDR3 is CASSRLSGNTEAFF. CDR3 nucleotides: TGTGCCAGCAGCCGTCTTTCAGGAAACACTGAAGCTTTCTTT.

The V gene is TRBV20-1, the J gene TRBJ1-1, with 8 bases lining up with TRBD1. Germline V gene lookup returns CDR1 DFQATT and CDR2 SNEGSKA (reference sequence). CDR3 size: 15 residues. V trimming: 6 bases; J trimming: 1 base; junction bases outside the gene matches: 10. CDR3 region: CSAPRAGGENTEAFF. CDR3 in DNA: TGCAGTGCCCCCCGCGCAGGGGGCGAGAACACTGAAGCTTTCTTT.

In this sample, this clonotype turned up many times. The rearrangement links TRBV7-2 to TRBJ2-1, with 13 nucleotides matching TRBD2. J gave up 3 bases and V 5 bases, and 13 bases lay outside the gene matches. Germline CDR1 and CDR2: SGHTA and FQGNSA. The CDR3 contains 19 residues. The CDR3 nucleotides read TGTGCCAGCAGCATGACAGGGACTAGCGGGGTGTTCTACTACAATGAGCAGTTCTTC. This translates into CASSMTGTSGVFYYNEQFF.

The sample holds many counts of this clonotype. The chain combines TRBV7-9 with TRBJ1-1; weak D call: TRBD1 (6 bases). CDR3 length: 14 residues. Germline assignment: CDR1 SEHNR and CDR2 FQNEAQ (reference sequence). V lost 4 bases and J lost 0, with 9 bases in between. The CDR3 DNA follows: TGTGCCAGCAGCTCGGACAGAATGAACACTGAAGCTTTCTTT. It yields the protein CASSSDRMNTEAFF.